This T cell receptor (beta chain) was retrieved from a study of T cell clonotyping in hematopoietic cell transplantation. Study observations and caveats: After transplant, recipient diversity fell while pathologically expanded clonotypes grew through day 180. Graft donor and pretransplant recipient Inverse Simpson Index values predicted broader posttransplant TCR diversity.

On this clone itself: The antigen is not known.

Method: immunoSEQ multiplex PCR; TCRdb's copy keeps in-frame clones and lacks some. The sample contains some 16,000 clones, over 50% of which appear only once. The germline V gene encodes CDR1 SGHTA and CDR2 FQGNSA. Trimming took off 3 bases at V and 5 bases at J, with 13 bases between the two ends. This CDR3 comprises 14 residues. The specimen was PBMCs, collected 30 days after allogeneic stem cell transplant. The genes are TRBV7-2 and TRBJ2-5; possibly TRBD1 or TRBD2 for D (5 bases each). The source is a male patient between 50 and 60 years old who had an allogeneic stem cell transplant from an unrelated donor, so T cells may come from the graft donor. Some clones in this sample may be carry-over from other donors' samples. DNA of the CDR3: TGTGCCAGCAGCTTTGGGGCAGCGGAGGAGACCCAGTACTTC. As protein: CASSFGAAEETQYF.